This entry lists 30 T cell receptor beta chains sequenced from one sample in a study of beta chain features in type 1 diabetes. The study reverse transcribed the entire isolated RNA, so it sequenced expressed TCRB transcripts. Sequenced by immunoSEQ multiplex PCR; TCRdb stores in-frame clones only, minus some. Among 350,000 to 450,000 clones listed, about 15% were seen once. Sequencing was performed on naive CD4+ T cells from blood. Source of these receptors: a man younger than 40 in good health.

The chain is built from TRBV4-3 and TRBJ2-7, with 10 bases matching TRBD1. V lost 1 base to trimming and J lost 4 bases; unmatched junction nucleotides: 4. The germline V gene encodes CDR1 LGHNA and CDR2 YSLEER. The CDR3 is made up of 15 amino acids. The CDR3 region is CASSQAGTGAYEQYF. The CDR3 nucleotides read TGCGCCAGCAGCCAAGCCGGGACAGGGGCGTACGAGCAGTACTTC.

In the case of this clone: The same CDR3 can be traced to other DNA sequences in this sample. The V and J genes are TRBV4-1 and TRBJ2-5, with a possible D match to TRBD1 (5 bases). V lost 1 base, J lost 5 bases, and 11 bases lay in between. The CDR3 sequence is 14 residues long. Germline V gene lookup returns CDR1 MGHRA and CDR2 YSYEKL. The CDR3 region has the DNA TGCGCCAGCAGCCAAGGAGCAGGGCGGGAGACCCAGTACTTC. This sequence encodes CASSQGAGRETQYF.

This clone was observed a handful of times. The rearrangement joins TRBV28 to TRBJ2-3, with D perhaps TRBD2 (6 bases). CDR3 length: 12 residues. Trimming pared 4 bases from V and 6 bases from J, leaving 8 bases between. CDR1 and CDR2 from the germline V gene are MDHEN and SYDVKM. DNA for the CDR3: TGTGCCAGCAGTTCGACTAGTGATACGCAGTATTTT. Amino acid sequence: CASSSTSDTQYF.

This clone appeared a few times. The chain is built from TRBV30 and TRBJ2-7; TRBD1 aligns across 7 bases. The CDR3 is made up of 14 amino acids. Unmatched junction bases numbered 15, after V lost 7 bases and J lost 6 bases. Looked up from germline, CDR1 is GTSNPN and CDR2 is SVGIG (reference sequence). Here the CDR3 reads CASRGTGVGSEQYV. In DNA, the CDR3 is TGTGCCTCTCGGGGCACAGGGGTGGGTTCCGAGCAGTACGTC.

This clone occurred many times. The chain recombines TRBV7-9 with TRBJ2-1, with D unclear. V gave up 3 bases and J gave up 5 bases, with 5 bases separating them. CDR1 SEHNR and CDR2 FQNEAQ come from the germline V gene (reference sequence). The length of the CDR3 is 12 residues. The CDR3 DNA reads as TGTGCCAGCAGCTTCGCCAACAATGAGCAGTTCTTC. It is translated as CASSFANNEQFF.

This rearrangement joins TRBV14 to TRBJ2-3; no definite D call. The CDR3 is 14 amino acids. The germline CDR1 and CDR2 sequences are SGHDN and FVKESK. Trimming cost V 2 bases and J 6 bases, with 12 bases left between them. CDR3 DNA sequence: TGTGCCAGCAGCCAATTCATTAGATCTGATACGCAGTATTTT. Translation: CASSQFIRSDTQYF.

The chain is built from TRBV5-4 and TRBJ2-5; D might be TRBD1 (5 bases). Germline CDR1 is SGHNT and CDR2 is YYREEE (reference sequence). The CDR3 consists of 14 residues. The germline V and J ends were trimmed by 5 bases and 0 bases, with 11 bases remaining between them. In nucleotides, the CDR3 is TGTGCCAGCAGTTCTCCACAGGACCAAGAGACCCAGTACTTC. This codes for CASSSPQDQETQYF. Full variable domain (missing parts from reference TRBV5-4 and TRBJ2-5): ETGVTQSPTHLIKTRGQQVTLRCSSQSGHNTVSWYQQALGQGPQFIFQYYREEENGRGNFPPRFSGLQFPNYSSELNVNALELDDSALYLCASSSPQDQETQYFGPGTRLLVL.

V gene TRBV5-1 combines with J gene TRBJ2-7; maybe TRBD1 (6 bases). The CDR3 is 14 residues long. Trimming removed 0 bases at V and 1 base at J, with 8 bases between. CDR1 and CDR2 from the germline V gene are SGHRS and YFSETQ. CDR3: CASSLDQGSYEQYF. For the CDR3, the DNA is TGCGCCAGCAGCTTGGACCAGGGGTCCTACGAGCAGTACTTC.

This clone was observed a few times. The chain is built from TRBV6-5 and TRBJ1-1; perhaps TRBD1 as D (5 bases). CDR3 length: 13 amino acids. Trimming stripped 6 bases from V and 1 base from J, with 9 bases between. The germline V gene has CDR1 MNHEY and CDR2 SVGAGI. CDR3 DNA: TGTGCCAGCAGGAGGGGATCGAACACTGAAGCTTTCTTT. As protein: CASRRGSNTEAFF.

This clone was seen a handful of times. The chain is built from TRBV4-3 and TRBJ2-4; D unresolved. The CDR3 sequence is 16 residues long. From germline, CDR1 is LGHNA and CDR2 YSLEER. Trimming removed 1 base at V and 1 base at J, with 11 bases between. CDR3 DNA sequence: TGCGCCAGCAGCCAAGTAAGCTACGGTGCCAAAAACATTCAGTACTTC. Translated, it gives CASSQVSYGAKNIQYF.

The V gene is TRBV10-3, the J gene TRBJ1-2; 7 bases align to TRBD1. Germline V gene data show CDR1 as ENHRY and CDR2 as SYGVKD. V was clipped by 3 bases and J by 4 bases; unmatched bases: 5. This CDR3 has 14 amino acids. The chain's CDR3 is CAISERQGSYGYTF. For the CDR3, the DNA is TGTGCCATCAGTGAAAGACAGGGAAGCTATGGCTACACCTTC.

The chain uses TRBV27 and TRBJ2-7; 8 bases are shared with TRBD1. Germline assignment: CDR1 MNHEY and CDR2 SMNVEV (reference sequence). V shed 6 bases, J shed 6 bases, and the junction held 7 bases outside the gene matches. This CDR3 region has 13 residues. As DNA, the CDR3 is TGTGCCAGCAGGGCAGGGGGCTCGGGCGAGCAGTACGTC. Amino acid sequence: CASRAGGSGEQYV.

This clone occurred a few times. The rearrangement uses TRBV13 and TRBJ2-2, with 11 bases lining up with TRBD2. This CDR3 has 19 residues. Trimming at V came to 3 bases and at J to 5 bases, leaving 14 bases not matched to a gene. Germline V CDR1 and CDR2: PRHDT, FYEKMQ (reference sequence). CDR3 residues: CASSFQFSLAGGVTGELFF. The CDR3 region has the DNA TGTGCCAGCAGCTTCCAGTTTTCGCTAGCGGGAGGTGTGACCGGGGAGCTGTTTTTT. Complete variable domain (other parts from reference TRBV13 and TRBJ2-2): AAGVIQSPRHLIKEKRETATLKCYPIPRHDTVYWYQQGPGQDPQFLISFYEKMQSDKGSIPDRFSAQQFSDYHSELNMSSLELGDSALYFCASSFQFSLAGGVTGELFFGEGSRLTVL.

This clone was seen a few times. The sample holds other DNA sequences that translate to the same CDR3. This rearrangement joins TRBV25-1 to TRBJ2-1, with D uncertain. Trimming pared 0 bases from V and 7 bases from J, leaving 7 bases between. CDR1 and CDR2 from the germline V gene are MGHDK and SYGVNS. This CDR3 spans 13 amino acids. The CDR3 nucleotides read TGTGCCAGCAGTGAATATGTGGGTAATGAGCAGTTCTTC. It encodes CASSEYVGNEQFF.

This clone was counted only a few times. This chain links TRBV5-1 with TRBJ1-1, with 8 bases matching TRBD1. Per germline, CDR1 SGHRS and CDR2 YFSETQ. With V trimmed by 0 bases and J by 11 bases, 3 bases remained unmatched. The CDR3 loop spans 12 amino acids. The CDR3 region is CASSLGTGSAFF. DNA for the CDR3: TGCGCCAGCAGCTTGGGGACAGGGTCGGCTTTCTTT.

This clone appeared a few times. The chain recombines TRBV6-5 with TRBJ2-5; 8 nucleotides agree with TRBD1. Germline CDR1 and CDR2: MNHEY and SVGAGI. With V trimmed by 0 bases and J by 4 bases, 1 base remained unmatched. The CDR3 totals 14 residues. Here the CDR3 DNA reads TGTGCCAGCAGTTACTCTGGACAGGGAGAGACCCAGTACTTC. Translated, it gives CASSYSGQGETQYF.

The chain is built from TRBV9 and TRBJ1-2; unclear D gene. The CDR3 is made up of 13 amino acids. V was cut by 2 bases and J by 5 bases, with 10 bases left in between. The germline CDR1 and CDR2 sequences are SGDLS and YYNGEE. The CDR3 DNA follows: TGTGCCAGCAGCGTTAAGGTAGAATATGGCTACACCTTC. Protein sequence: CASSVKVEYGYTF.

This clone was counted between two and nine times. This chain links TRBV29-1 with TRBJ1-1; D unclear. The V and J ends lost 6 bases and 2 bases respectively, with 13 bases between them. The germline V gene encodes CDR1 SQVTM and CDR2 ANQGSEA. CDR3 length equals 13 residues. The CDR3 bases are TGCAGCGTCGCCGGACGACTCAACACTGAAGCTTTCTTT. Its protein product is CSVAGRLNTEAFF.

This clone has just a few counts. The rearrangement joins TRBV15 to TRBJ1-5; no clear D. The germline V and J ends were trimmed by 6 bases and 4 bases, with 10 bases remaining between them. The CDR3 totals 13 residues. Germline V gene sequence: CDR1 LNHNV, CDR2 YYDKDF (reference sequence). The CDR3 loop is CATSPGSNQPQHF. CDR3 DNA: TGTGCCACCAGTCCGGGGAGTAATCAGCCCCAGCATTTT.

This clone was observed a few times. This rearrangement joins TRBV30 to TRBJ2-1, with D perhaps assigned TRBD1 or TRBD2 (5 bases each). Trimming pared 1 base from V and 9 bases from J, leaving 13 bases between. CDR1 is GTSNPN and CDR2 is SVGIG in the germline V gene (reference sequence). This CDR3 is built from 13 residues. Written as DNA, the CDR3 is TGTGCCTGGAGTGCGTCAGGGACGGGTGAGCAGTTCTTC. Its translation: CAWSASGTGEQFF.

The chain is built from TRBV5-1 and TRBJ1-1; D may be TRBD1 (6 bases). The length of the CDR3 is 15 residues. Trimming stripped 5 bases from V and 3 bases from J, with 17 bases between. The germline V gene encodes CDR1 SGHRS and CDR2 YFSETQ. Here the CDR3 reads CASRQKLTGDTEAFF. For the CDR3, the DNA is TGCGCCAGCAGACAAAAATTGACAGGCGACACTGAAGCTTTCTTT.

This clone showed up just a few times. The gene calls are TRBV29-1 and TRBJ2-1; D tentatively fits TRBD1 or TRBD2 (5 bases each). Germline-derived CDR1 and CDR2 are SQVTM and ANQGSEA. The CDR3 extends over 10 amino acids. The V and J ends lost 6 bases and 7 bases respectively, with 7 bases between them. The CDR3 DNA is TGCAGCGTGGGGGATAATGAGCAGTTCTTC. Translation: CSVGDNEQFF.

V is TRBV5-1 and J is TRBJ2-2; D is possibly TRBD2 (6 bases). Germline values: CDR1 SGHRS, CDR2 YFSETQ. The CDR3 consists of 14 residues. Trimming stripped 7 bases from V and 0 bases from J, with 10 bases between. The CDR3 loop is CASASVTNTGELFF. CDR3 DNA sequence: TGCGCCAGCGCTAGCGTAACGAACACCGGGGAGCTGTTTTTT.

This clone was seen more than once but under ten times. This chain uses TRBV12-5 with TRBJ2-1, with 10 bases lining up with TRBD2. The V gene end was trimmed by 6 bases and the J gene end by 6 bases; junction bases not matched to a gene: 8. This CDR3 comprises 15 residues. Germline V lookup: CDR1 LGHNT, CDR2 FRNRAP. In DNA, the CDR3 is TGTGCTAGTGGCCCCCCGGGACTAGCGAGCAATGAGCAGTTCTTC. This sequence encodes CASGPPGLASNEQFF.

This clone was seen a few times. Written as DNA, the CDR3 is TGCGCCAGCAGCCCTCTCTCCGCAGGGGAAACTGAAGCTTTCTTT. This translates into CASSPLSAGETEAFF. The chain combines TRBV4-1 with TRBJ1-1; a weak D match, TRBD1 (6 bases). CDR3 length equals 15 residues. The germline CDR1 and CDR2 sequences are MGHRA and YSYEKL. With 4 bases removed from V and 5 bases from J, the gap between germline ends came to 17 bases.

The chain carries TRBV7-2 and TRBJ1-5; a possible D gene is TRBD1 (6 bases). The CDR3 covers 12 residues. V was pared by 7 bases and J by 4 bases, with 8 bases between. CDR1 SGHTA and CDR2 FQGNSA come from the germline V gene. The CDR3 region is CASTDSNQPQHF. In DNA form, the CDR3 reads TGTGCCAGCACGGACAGTAATCAGCCCCAGCATTTT.

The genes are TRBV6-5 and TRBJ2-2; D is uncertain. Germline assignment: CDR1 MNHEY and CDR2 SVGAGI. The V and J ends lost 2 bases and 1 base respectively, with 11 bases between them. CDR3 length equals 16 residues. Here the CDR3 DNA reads TGTGCCAGCAGTTACGTCGGGTGGGAGAACACCGGGGAGCTGTTTTTT. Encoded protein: CASSYVGWENTGELFF.

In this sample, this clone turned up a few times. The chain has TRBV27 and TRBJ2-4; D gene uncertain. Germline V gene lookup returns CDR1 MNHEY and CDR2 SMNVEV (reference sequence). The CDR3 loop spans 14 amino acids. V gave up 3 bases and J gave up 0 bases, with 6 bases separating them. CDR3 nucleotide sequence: TGTGCCAGCAGTTTTGGGATAGCCAAAAACATTCAGTACTTC. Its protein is CASSFGIAKNIQYF.

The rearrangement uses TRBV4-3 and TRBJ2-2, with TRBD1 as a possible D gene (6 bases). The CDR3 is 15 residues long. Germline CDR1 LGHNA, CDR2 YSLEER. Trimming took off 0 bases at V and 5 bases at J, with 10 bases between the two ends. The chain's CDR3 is CASSQDNRVTGELFF. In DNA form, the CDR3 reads TGCGCCAGCAGCCAAGATAACAGGGTGACCGGGGAGCTGTTTTTT.

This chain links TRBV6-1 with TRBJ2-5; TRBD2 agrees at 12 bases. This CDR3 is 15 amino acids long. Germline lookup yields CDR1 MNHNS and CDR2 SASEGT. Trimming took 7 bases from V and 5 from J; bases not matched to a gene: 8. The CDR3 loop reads CASTLAGGPMETQYF. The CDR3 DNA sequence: TGTGCCAGCACCCTAGCGGGGGGGCCGATGGAGACCCAGTACTTC.